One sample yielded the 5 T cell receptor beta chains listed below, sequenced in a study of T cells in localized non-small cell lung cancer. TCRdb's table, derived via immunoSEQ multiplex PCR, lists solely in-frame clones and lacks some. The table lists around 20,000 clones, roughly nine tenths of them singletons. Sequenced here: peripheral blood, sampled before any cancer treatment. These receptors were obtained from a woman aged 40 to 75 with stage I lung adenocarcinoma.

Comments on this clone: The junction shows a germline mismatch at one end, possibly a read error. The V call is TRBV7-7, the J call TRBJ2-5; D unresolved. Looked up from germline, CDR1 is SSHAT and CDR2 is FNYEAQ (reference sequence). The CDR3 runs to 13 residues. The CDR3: CASSYSYQETQYF. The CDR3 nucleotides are TGTGCTAGCAGCTACAGCTACCAAGAGACCCAGTACTTC.

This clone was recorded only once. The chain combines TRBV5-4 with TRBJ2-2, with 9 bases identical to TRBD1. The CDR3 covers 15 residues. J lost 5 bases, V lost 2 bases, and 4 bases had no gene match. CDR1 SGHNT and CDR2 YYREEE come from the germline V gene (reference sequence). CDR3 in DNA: TGTGCCAGCAGCTTAGGGACAGGGATTACCGGGGAGCTGTTTTTT. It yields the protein CASSLGTGITGELFF.

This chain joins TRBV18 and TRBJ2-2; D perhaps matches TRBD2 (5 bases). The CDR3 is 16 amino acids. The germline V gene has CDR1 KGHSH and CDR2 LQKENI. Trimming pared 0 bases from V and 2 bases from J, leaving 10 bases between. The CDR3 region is CASSPPRTQNTGELFF. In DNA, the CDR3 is TGTGCCAGCTCACCACCTCGGACTCAAAACACCGGGGAGCTGTTTTTT.

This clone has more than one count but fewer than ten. The CDR3 region has the DNA TGTGCCAGCAGGACTGACGGATACGAGCAGTACTTC. Amino acids: CASRTDGYEQYF. The genes are TRBV2 and TRBJ2-7, with D hard to call. CDR3 length: 12 amino acids. CDR1 is SNHLY and CDR2 is FYNNEI in the germline V gene. Trimming shortened V by 6 bases and J by 4 bases, and 10 bases separated the two germline ends.

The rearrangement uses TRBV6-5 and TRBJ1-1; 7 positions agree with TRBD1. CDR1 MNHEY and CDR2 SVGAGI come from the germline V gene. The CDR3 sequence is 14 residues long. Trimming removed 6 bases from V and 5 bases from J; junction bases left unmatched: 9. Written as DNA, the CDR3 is TGTGCCAGCAGCCTTCGGGGCAGGGGGACTGAAGCTTTCTTT. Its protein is CASSLRGRGTEAFF.